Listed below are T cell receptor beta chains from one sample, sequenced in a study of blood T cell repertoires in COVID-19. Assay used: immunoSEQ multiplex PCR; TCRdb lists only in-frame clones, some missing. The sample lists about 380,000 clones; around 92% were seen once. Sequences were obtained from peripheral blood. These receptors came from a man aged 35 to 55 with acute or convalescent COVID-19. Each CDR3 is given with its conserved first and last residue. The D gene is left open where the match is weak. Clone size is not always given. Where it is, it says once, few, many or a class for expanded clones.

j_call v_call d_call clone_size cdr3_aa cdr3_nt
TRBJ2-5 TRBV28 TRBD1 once CASRPPGTGSLETQYF TGTGCCAGCAGGCCCCCCGGGACAGGGTCCTTGGAGACCCAGTACTTC
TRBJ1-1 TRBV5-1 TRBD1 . CASSFGDRDNTEAFF TGCGCCAGCAGCTTCGGGGACAGGGATAACACTGAAGCTTTCTTT
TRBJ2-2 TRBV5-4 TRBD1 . CASSAPQGTGENTGELFF TGTGCCAGCAGCGCTCCTCAGGGGACAGGGGAAAACACCGGGGAGCTGTTTTTT
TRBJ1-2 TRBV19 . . CASSIGFLRVGVDGYTF TGTGCCAGTAGTATAGGATTTTTGAGGGTAGGAGTCGATGGCTACACCTTC
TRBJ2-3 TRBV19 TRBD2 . CASSPGTSGTSTDTQYF TGTGCCAGTAGTCCAGGGACTAGCGGGACATCTACAGATACGCAGTATTTT
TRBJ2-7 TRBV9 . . CASSPDSPYEQYF TGTGCCAGCAGCCCGGACTCGCCGTACGAGCAGTACTTC
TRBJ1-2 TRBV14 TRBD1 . CASSQDRVAYGYTF TGTGCCAGCAGCCAGGACAGGGTCGCCTATGGCTACACCTTC
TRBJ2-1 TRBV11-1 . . CASSFQRGGLGNEQFF TGTGCCAGCAGCTTCCAAAGGGGGGGCCTGGGAAATGAGCAGTTCTTC
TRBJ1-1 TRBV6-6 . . CASRDSEAFF TGTGCCAGCAGAGACAGTGAAGCTTTCTTT
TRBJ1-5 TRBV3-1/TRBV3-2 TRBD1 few CASSSDRDQPQHF TGTGCCAGCAGTTCGGACAGGGACCAGCCCCAGCATTTT
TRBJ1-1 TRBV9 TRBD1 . CASSSRSSGTGEAFF TGTGCCAGCAGCTCCCGGAGCTCCGGGACAGGAGAAGCTTTCTTT
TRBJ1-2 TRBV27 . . CASSLAGNYGYTF TGTGCCAGCAGTTTAGCGGGGAACTATGGCTACACCTTC
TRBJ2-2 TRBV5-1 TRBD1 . CASSKTAGGTGELFF TGCGCCAGCAGTAAGACTGCAGGGGGCACCGGGGAGCTGTTTTTT
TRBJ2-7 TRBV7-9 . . CASSLSEYQYEQYF TGTGCCAGCAGCTTGTCAGAATATCAGTACGAGCAGTACTTC
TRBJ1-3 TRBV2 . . CASRIYRENTIYF TGTGCCAGCAGAATCTACAGGGAAAACACCATATATTTT
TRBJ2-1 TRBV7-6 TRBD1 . CASSSSGQGLYNEQFF TGTGCCAGCAGCTCGTCGGGACAGGGTCTCTACAATGAGCAGTTCTTC
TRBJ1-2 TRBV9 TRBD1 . CASSEYTGANGYTF TGTGCCAGCAGCGAGTACACAGGGGCGAATGGCTACACCTTC
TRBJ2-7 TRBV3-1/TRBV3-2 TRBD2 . CASSQASGYEQYF TGTGCCAGCAGCCAAGCTAGCGGCTACGAGCAGTACTTC
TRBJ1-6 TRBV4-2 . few CASSQEPSRRSPLHF TGTGCCAGCAGCCAAGAACCGTCGCGTCGTTCACCCCTCCACTTT
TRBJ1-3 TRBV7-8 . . CASSLGRGVSGNTIYF TGTGCCAGCAGCTTAGGTCGGGGGGTCTCTGGAAACACCATATATTTT
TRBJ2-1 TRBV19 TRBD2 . CASTLVTSGRPFVEQFF TGTGCCAGTACCCTGGTAACTAGCGGGAGGCCCTTCGTTGAGCAGTTCTTC
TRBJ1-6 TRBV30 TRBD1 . CAWSTDRGSPLHF TGTGCCTGGAGTACCGACAGGGGTTCACCCCTCCACTTT